This TCR beta chain was found in a study of T-cell reconstitution after alpha-beta-depleted transplantation in children. CDR1 and CDR2 from the germline V gene are DFQATT and SNEGSKA (reference sequence). This CDR3 is built from 15 residues. V shed 4 bases and J shed 1 base, with 16 bases lying between them. Unique molecular identifiers were incorporated into the prepared TCRbeta library. Each CDR3 protein gets one entry after TCRdb re-called the PCR reads with MiXCR. The table includes under 250,000 distinct CDR3 sequences, under 20% detected once. On this clonotype itself: A read error may be the cause here, since a much bigger clone is one base away.

The clonotype was recovered from a male patient aged 2-15 years who had a stem cell transplant for acute lymphoblastic leukemia, so the T cells may come from the graft donor. This rearrangement joins TRBV20-1 to TRBJ1-1; D unclear. Sequenced material: PBMCs, mostly from graft donor cells, taken 360 days after TCRalphabeta/CD19-depleted stem cell transplant. CDR3 bases: TGCAGTGCTATAGATCCTCGGCAGACGAACACTGAAGCTTTCTTT. This encodes CSAIDPRQTNTEAFF.